The clone carrying this T cell receptor beta chain turned up a few times. Its antigen is undetermined. This record comes from a study of response to subunit inactivated influenza vaccine. Study-level results: Few new T cells, the authors suggested, are recruited by each seasonal influenza vaccination.

This CDR3 region has 14 residues. CDR1 is DFQATT and CDR2 is SNEGSKA in the germline V gene (reference sequence). Trimming left V 1 base short and J 5 bases short, with 13 bases between. Each CDR3 protein gets one entry after TCRdb re-called the RT-PCR reads with MiXCR. The sample records 650,000 to 800,000 distinct CDR3 sequences, about 15% being singletons. V and J are TRBV20-1 and TRBJ2-3, with unresolved D. This receptor was obtained from a man aged 45-65 years who received an inactivated influenza vaccine. The sequencing here drew on PBMCs from blood, taken around 15 days before vaccination. CDR3 DNA: TGCAGTGCTAGAGCCACTACGACCGGAGATACGCAGTATTTT. Amino acids: CSARATTTGDTQYF.